This T cell receptor beta chain was identified in a study of blood T cell repertoires in COVID-19. Study background: Researchers got acute and convalescent COVID-19 samples from the United States, Italy and Spain. Sample material is recorded as cDNA or gDNA derived from T cells, B-cell-depleted T cells, or PBMCs.

This CDR3 has 16 amino acids. V gave up 5 bases and J gave up 0 bases; unmatched junction bases: 8. From germline, CDR1 is MNHEY and CDR2 SMNVEV (reference sequence). Seattle's cohort entered during active infection and was followed longitudinally. In the original workflow: By means of reference gene primer amplification, nucleated cell counts were estimated. Some clones are missing from TCRdb's copy, which holds only in-frame ones; the method was immunoSEQ multiplex PCR. V and J calls and clone size follow that table, whereas D and trimming were derived from the DNA. The table includes 330,000 or so clones, roughly 90% detected once.

The source is a man aged 30 to 39 with COVID-19, enrolled during active disease. This chain uses TRBV27 with TRBJ2-3; 7 bases are shared with TRBD2. The source material was peripheral blood. The CDR3 sequence: CASSPAAGESTDTQYF. The DNA of the CDR3 is TGTGCCAGCAGTCCGGCGGCGGGAGAGAGCACAGATACGCAGTATTTT.